This note documents a single T cell receptor (beta chain) sequence. What it binds is unknown. The record originates from a study of pediatric ulcerative colitis. Study results and limitations: Rectal pinch biopsies may have included blood-derived T cells, especially in patients with overt colitis. Rectal repertoires separated controls, mild-moderate and acute severe colitis. No controls had the two rectal clonotypes shared by ulcerative colitis patients.

The CDR3 length is 16 residues. The germline CDR1 and CDR2 sequences are ENHRY and SYGVKD. V lost 5 bases, J lost 4 bases, and 7 bases stayed unmatched. One to two pinch biopsies were taken from the rectum during colonoscopy. The survey-level immunoSEQ assay was used. Sequenced by immunoSEQ multiplex PCR; TCRdb stores in-frame clones only, minus some. The sample lists about 24,000 clones, over 55% occurring once. The TCR comes from a boy between 10 and 17 years old with severe ulcerative colitis. The gene calls are TRBV10-3 and TRBJ2-2; 10 bases fit TRBD2. The specimen was gut tissue. CDR3 residues: CAISPLLAGSTGELFF. The DNA for the CDR3 is TGTGCCATCAGTCCCCTACTAGCGGGAAGCACCGGGGAGCTGTTTTTT.